This T cell receptor (beta chain) was documented in a study of post-analysis software for immune sequencing data. For this clonotype: Its antigen is still unknown.

Carried by the TCR beta cDNA libraries were unique molecular identifiers. Each CDR3 protein gets one entry after TCRdb re-called the PCR reads with MiXCR. The table lists some 700,000 distinct CDR3 sequences, 59% of them singletons. Study-level findings and limits: Under the F measure, samples that were prepared in one batch clustered strongly together. A significant reduction in normalized Chao1 diversity was observed in multiple sclerosis patients versus controls.

Sequencing was done on a sample of blood. The TCR sequence derives from a girl aged 2 to 10 with multiple sclerosis.

CDR3 sequence: CSAIRDTSSYEQYF. In nucleotides, the CDR3 is TGCAGTGCCATCCGGGACACCTCGTCCTACGAGCAGTACTTC. The J gene is TRBJ2-7, the V gene TRBV20-1, with D possibly being TRBD1 (6 bases). The CDR3 is 14 amino acids. Germline V lookup: CDR1 DFQATT, CDR2 SNEGSKA (reference sequence). V lost 6 bases, J lost 1 base, and 16 bases lay in between.